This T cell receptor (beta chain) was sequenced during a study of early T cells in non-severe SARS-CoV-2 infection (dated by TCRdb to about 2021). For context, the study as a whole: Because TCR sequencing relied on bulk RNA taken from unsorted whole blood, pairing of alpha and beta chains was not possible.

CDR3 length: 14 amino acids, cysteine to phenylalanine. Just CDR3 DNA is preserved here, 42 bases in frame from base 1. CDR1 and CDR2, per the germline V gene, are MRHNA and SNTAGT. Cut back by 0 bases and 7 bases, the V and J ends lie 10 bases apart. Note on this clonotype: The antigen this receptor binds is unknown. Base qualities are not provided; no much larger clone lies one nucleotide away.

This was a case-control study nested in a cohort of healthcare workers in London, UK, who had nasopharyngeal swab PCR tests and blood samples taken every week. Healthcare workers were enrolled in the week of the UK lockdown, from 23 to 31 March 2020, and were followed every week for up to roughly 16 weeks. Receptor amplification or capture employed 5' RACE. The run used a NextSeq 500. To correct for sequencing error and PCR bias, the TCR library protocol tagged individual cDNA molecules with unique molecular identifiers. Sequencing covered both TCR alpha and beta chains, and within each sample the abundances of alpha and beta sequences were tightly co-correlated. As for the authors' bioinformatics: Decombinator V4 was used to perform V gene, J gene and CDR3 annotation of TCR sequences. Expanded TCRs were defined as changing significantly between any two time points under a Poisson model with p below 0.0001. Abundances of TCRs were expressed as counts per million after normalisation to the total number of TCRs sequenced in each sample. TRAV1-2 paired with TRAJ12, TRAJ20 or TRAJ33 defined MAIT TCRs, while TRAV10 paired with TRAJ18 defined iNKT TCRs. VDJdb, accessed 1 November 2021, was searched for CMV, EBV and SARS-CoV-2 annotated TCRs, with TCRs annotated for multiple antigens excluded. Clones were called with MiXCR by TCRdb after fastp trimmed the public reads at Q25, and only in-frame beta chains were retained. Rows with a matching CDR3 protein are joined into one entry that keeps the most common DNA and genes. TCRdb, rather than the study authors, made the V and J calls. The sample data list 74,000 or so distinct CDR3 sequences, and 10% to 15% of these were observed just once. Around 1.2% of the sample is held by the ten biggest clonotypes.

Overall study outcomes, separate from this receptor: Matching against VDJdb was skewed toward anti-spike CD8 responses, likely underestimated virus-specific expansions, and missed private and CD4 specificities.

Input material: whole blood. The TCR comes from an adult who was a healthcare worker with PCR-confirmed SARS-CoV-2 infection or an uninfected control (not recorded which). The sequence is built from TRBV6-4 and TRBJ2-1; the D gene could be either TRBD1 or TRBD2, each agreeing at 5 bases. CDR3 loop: CASSDSWGLNEQFF. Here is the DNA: TGTGCCAGCAGTGACTCGTGGGGGTTGAATGAGCAGTTCTTC.